What follows are 7 T cell receptor beta chains derived from one specimen sequenced in a study of shared clonotypes between healthy human individuals. The protocol was immunoSEQ multiplex PCR, while the TCRdb copy is restricted to in-frame clones and leaves out a portion. The table shows over 2 million clones, with 85% to 95% occurring only once. Sequenced material: naive CD4+ T cells sorted from blood. Subset reported: CD45RA+ positively selected. These receptors were taken from a young man in good health.

V and J are TRBV9 and TRBJ2-5, with 10 bases that match TRBD1. CDR3 length equals 16 residues. V gave up 0 bases and J gave up 7 bases; unmatched junction bases: 9. The germline CDR1 and CDR2 sequences are SGDLS and YYNGEE. The chain's CDR3 is CASSVGGQGLSGTQYF. Here the CDR3 DNA reads TGTGCCAGCAGCGTAGGGGGACAGGGGCTTTCTGGGACCCAGTACTTC. The full variable domain, in which reference TRBV9 and TRBJ2-5 provide the parts outside the CDR3, is DSGVTQTPKHLITATGQRVTLRCSPRSGDLSVYWYQQSLDQGLQFLIQYYNGEERAKGNILERFSAQQFPDLHSELNLSSLELGDSALYFCASSVGGQGLSGTQYFGPGTRLLVL.

The V gene is TRBV29-1, the J gene TRBJ1-1; D possibly corresponds to TRBD1 (5 bases). The CDR3 is 14 amino acids. Trimming took 4 bases from V and 5 from J, leaving 17 bases between them. The germline gives CDR1 SQVTM, CDR2 ANQGSEA. CDR3 residues: CSVVEAGRLTEAFF. Here the CDR3 DNA reads TGCAGCGTTGTTGAGGCAGGGAGGCTAACTGAAGCTTTCTTT. The full variable domain, rest sourced from reference TRBV29-1 and TRBJ1-1, is SAVISQKPSRDICQRGTSLTIQCQVDSQVTMMFWYRQQPGQSLTLIATANQGSEATYESGFVIDKFPISRPNLTFSTLTVSNMSPEDSSIYLCSVVEAGRLTEAFFGQGTRLTVV.

The V and J genes are TRBV28 and TRBJ1-4; D not resolved. Between the trimmed V and J ends, which lost 3 bases and 7 bases, there was a span of 12 bases. CDR3 length: 14 residues. Germline V gene lookup returns CDR1 MDHEN and CDR2 SYDVKM. CDR3 amino acids: CASSLGQSSEKLFF. The CDR3, as DNA: TGTGCCAGCAGTTTGGGCCAGTCGAGTGAAAAACTGTTTTTT.

V usage is TRBV23-1 and J usage is TRBJ1-6; D remains ambiguous. TRBV23-1 qualifies as an ORF whose function is uncertain. This CDR3 contains 18 residues. V gave up 3 bases and J gave up 7 bases, with 22 bases separating them. The CDR3 nucleotides read TGCGCCAGCAGTCATCCGTACACGCACCGGGCCTCAAATTCACCCCTCCACTTT. This translates into CASSHPYTHRASNSPLHF.

The rearrangement joins TRBV27 to TRBJ2-7; TRBD1 is a possible D gene (6 bases). The CDR3 sequence is 12 residues long. V lost 8 bases and J 1 base, leaving 9 bases between the germline ends. The V gene's germline CDR1 is MNHEY and CDR2 SMNVEV (reference sequence). The CDR3 here is CASDRCSYEQYF. The DNA for the CDR3 is TGTGCCAGCGACAGGTGTTCCTACGAGCAGTACTTC.

In its sample, this clone was seen a few times. The chain is built from TRBV5-1 and TRBJ1-6; D is uncertain. Between the trimmed V and J ends, which lost 3 bases and 13 bases, there was a span of 17 bases. Germline CDR1 reads SGHRS; CDR2 reads YFSETQ. The CDR3 has 14 amino acids. The CDR3 sequence: CASSSGEPLGPLHF. The DNA for the CDR3 is TGCGCCAGCAGCTCGGGAGAGCCGTTAGGGCCCCTCCACTTT.

The CDR3 here is CASSSQETQYF. The CDR3 DNA follows: TGTGCCAGCAGTTCGCAAGAGACCCAGTACTTC. The V and J genes are TRBV6-1 and TRBJ2-5; D is ambiguous. V was shortened by 5 bases and J by 2 bases, with 3 bases between the two germline ends. CDR3 length equals 11 residues. Germline V gene lookup returns CDR1 MNHNS and CDR2 SASEGT.